Below are 17 T cell receptor beta chains sequenced from a single sample in a study of T-cell reconstitution after alpha-beta-depleted transplantation in children. TCRbeta library construction was performed incorporating unique molecular identifiers. TCRdb re-called the PCR reads through MiXCR, storing one row per CDR3 protein. The sample carries 700,000 to 850,000 distinct CDR3 sequences, approximately 15% recorded once. The sample here was PBMCs, mostly from graft donor cells, taken 360 days after TCRalphabeta/CD19-depleted stem cell transplant. The receptors stem from a male patient under 18 who had a stem cell transplant for acute lymphoblastic leukemia, so the T cells may come from the graft donor.

This chain connects TRBV19 to TRBJ2-3, with D unclear. The CDR3 is 16 amino acids. Germline CDR1 LNHDA, CDR2 SQIVND (reference sequence). The V gene lost 8 bases and the J gene lost 10 bases, with 28 bases spanning the gap. The CDR3 nucleotides read TGTGCCAGTCCATCCAGAGCCACTCGAAGGTCCACCGCGCAGTATTTT. This gives the protein CASPSRATRRSTAQYF.

This chain uses TRBV25-1 with TRBJ2-1; 9 nucleotides agree with TRBD1. From germline, CDR1 is MGHDK and CDR2 SYGVNS. CDR3 length: 20 amino acids. V lost 6 bases, J lost 3 bases, and 21 bases stayed unmatched. CDR3 bases: TGTGCCAGCAGGAGGGTCCCGGACAGGGGTCGCCTAGCGGACTACAATGAGCAGTTCTTC. It codes for CASRRVPDRGRLADYNEQFF.

This clonotype was counted only a few times. The chain employs TRBV29-1 and TRBJ2-5; D assignment may be TRBD1 or TRBD2 (5 bases each). Germline V lookup: CDR1 SQVTM, CDR2 ANQGSEA. The V and J ends lost 6 bases and 0 bases respectively, with 20 bases between them. CDR3 length equals 16 residues. CDR3 protein: CSVLDSLVPYQETQYF. The CDR3 region has the DNA TGCAGCGTACTAGACAGCTTAGTACCGTACCAAGAGACCCAGTACTTC.

This clonotype occurred a few times. This chain connects TRBV4-1 to TRBJ2-3; 14 nucleotides match TRBD2. In germline, CDR1 is MGHRA, CDR2 YSYEKL. The CDR3 runs 15 residues. After removal of 0 bases from V and 8 bases from J, the junction contained 1 base not matched to a gene. CDR3 DNA sequence: TGCGCCAGCAGCCAAGACGGGACTAGCGGGAGTACGCAGTATTTT. Encoded protein: CASSQDGTSGSTQYF.

The chain employs TRBV18 and TRBJ2-3; no clear D. Trimming removed 8 bases at V and 3 bases at J, with 12 bases between. CDR3 length: 13 amino acids. Germline CDR1 KGHSH, CDR2 LQKENI. The CDR3 DNA is TGTGCCAGCCCCAAGACCAGTACAGATACGCAGTATTTT. Protein sequence: CASPKTSTDTQYF.

This clonotype showed up many times. J is TRBJ2-1 and V is TRBV11-3; 7 positions match TRBD1. Losses at the gene ends were 1 base for V and 6 bases for J; bases not matched to a gene: 3. This CDR3 is built from 14 residues. Looked up from germline, CDR1 is SGHNT and CDR2 is YENEEA. Here the CDR3 reads CASSLVGTANEQFF. For the CDR3, the DNA is TGTGCCAGCAGCTTAGTAGGGACAGCCAATGAGCAGTTCTTC.

This clonotype was recorded a few times. V usage is TRBV5-1 and J usage is TRBJ2-3; 9 bases are a match to TRBD2. Trimming took 2 bases from V and 0 from J; bases not matched to a gene: 7. The CDR3 loop spans 17 amino acids. CDR1 SGHRS and CDR2 YFSETQ come from the germline V gene. CDR3 nucleotide sequence: TGCGCCAGCAGCTTACGACTAGCGGTGTCAAGCACAGATACGCAGTATTTT. This codes for CASSLRLAVSSTDTQYF.

This clonotype was seen a handful of times. The chain recombines TRBV7-9 with TRBJ2-5; the match to TRBD1 covers 7 bases. In germline, CDR1 is SEHNR, CDR2 FQNEAQ (reference sequence). After removal of 0 bases from V and 4 bases from J, the junction contained 5 bases not matched to a gene. The CDR3 has 15 residues. This CDR3 is CASSLAGQLGETQYF. The CDR3 nucleotides read TGTGCCAGCAGCTTAGCGGGACAGCTGGGAGAGACCCAGTACTTC.

The chain links TRBV18 to TRBJ1-1; D not resolved. Trimming pared 5 bases from V and 2 bases from J, leaving 18 bases between. In germline, CDR1 is KGHSH, CDR2 LQKENI. The CDR3 has 16 residues. DNA for the CDR3: TGTGCCAGCTCAACGAGGGTGAGGCGTAGTAACACTGAAGCTTTCTTT. Its protein is CASSTRVRRSNTEAFF. The variable domain in full, with the rest retrieved from reference TRBV18 and TRBJ1-1, is NAGVMQNPRHLVRRRGQEARLRCSPMKGHSHVYWYRQLPEEGLKFMVYLQKENIIDESGMPKERFSAEFPKEGPSILRIQQVVRGDSAAYFCASSTRVRRSNTEAFFGQGTRLTVV.

This chain links TRBV15 with TRBJ2-3; tentatively, D is TRBD2 (7 bases). Germline values: CDR1 LNHNV, CDR2 YYDKDF (reference sequence). The CDR3 spans 13 residues. V was shortened by 6 bases and J by 5 bases, with 12 bases between the two germline ends. This chain's CDR3 is CATRGAGQDTQYF. The CDR3 DNA sequence: TGTGCCACCAGAGGAGCGGGACAAGATACGCAGTATTTT. Full variable domain (remainder filled in from reference TRBV15 and TRBJ2-3): DAMVIQNPRYQVTQFGKPVTLSCSQTLNHNVMYWYQQKSSQAPKLLFHYYDKDFNNEADTPDNFQSRRPNTSFCFLDIRSPGLGDTAMYLCATRGAGQDTQYFGPGTRLTVL.

The chain has TRBV5-1 and TRBJ2-7; the match to TRBD2 covers 9 bases. Germline CDR1 reads SGHRS; CDR2 reads YFSETQ. CDR3 length: 17 amino acids. V was pared by 2 bases and J by 7 bases, with 16 bases of the junction left unmatched. CDR3 DNA: TGCGCCAGCAGCTTACGACTAGCGGAAATTACTAGTCGGGAGCAGTACTTC. As protein: CASSLRLAEITSREQYF. Complete variable domain (other parts from reference TRBV5-1 and TRBJ2-7): KAGVTQTPRYLIKTRGQQVTLSCSPISGHRSVSWYQQTPGQGLQFLFEYFSETQRNKGNFPGRFSGRQFSNSRSEMNVSTLELGDSALYLCASSLRLAEITSREQYFGPGTRLTVT.

The chain joins TRBV20-1 to TRBJ2-3, with 7 positions matching TRBD1. CDR3 length: 14 amino acids. The V gene end was trimmed by 6 bases and the J gene end by 2 bases; junction bases not matched to a gene: 8. Germline V gene sequence: CDR1 DFQATT, CDR2 SNEGSKA (reference sequence). CDR3 amino acids: CSADGQVLTDTQYF. CDR3 bases: TGCAGTGCCGATGGACAGGTACTCACAGATACGCAGTATTTT.

This chain uses TRBV7-6 with TRBJ2-1; D might be TRBD2 (6 bases). This CDR3 has 15 amino acids. V lost 4 bases and J 5 bases, leaving 15 bases between the germline ends. Germline V gives CDR1 SGHVS, CDR2 FNYEAQ. The CDR3 sequence: CASSYRDWGDNEQFF. As DNA, the CDR3 is TGTGCCAGCAGCTACCGGGACTGGGGAGACAATGAGCAGTTCTTC.

J is TRBJ1-5 and V is TRBV20-1, with D perhaps matching TRBD1 (5 bases). Trimming removed 7 bases at V and 2 bases at J, with 12 bases between. Germline loops: CDR1 DFQATT, CDR2 SNEGSKA (reference sequence). The CDR3 is made up of 13 amino acids. The CDR3 bases are TGCAGTGGACTGAGGGGTGGCAATCAGCCCCAGCATTTT. Amino acids: CSGLRGGNQPQHF.

This clonotype came up a few times. V and J are TRBV5-1 and TRBJ1-3; D gene ambiguous. The ends were cut back, 3 bases at V and 0 bases at J, with 13 bases in the middle. The V gene's germline CDR1 is SGHRS and CDR2 YFSETQ. This CDR3 is built from 16 residues. The CDR3 DNA reads TGCGCCAGCAGCTCTAAACCCCATAGCTCTGGAAACACCATATATTTT. Encoded protein: CASSSKPHSSGNTIYF. Full variable domain (rest looked up from reference TRBV5-1 and TRBJ1-3): KAGVTQTPRYLIKTRGQQVTLSCSPISGHRSVSWYQQTPGQGLQFLFEYFSETQRNKGNFPGRFSGRQFSNSRSEMNVSTLELGDSALYLCASSSKPHSSGNTIYFGEGSWLTVV.

This clonotype has just a few counts. The CDR3, as DNA: TGTGCCAGCAGTTACTCGGCCCAGCTAACTTACACCGGGGAGCTGTTTTTT. It encodes CASSYSAQLTYTGELFF. This chain links TRBV6-5 with TRBJ2-2, with D unclear. The V gene lost 0 bases and the J gene lost 3 bases, with 14 bases spanning the gap. CDR3 length equals 17 residues. Germline CDR1 reads MNHEY; CDR2 reads SVGAGI.

The genes are TRBV9 and TRBJ1-4, with D possibly matching TRBD1 (5 bases). V shed 2 bases and J shed 7 bases, with 12 bases lying between them. The germline V gene has CDR1 SGDLS and CDR2 YYNGEE. The CDR3 consists of 14 residues. The CDR3 coding sequence is TGTGCCAGCAGCGTGTCAGGGAGCGGTGAAAAACTGTTTTTT. Encoded protein: CASSVSGSGEKLFF.